A selection of T cell receptor beta chains follows, all from one sample in a study of regulatory T cells in long-lasting Graves disease. MiXCR was run by TCRdb on the multiplex PCR reads, yielding one entry per CDR3 protein. The sample has approximately 400,000 distinct CDR3 sequences; less than 25% are singletons. This specimen consisted of peripheral blood mononuclear cells (PBMCs), obtained when the disease was refractory, from a patient treated with antithyroid drugs. These receptors all come from a female donor with Graves disease. CDR3s include the opening cysteine and the closing phenylalanine or tryptophan. The D gene is left open where the match is weak. Where a row states a size, it is once, few, many or the class of an expanded clone; other rows omit it.

abundance,d_gene,j_gene,v_gene,CDR3nt,CDR3aa
few,NA,TRBJ2-7,TRBV29-1,TGCAGCGTTGAAACTAGCTCCTACGAGCAGTACTTC,CSVETSSYEQYF
NA,NA,TRBJ1-3,TRBV30,TGTGCCTGGTCGACCGGGGACACCATATATTTT,CAWSTGDTIYF
NA,NA,TRBJ2-7,TRBV6-2/TRBV6-3,TGTGCCAGCAGTTCGACCGAGTTCCTACGGGAGCAGTACTTC,CASSSTEFLREQYF
NA,NA,TRBJ2-5,TRBV12-3/TRBV12-4,TGTGCCAGCAGCACCGGGACAGAGACCCAGTACTTC,CASSTGTETQYF
NA,TRBD2,TRBJ2-1,TRBV27,TGTGCCAGCAGCCAAGGCGGGGGGTCAGTTGGGGAATACAATGAGCAGTTCTTC,CASSQGGGSVGEYNEQFF
NA,TRBD2,TRBJ2-1,TRBV20-1,TGCAGTGCTAGTCCCAGGACTAGCGGAGGAAATGAGCAGTTCTTC,CSASPRTSGGNEQFF
NA,NA,TRBJ2-5,TRBV20-1,TGCAGTGCTGTTCGGGACTTGCGGGCGGAGACCCAGTACTTC,CSAVRDLRAETQYF
few,TRBD1,TRBJ1-2,TRBV19,TGTGCCAGTAGTCCGGGACAGGGGTTCGACTATGGCTACACCTTC,CASSPGQGFDYGYTF
many,TRBD1,TRBJ1-2,TRBV7-2,TGTGCCAGCAGCCAGAACAGGGGTGCCTTGCATGGCTACACCTTC,CASSQNRGALHGYTF
many,TRBD1,TRBJ1-2,TRBV30,TGTGCCCTCAATACAGGGGCGTCCTATGGCTACACCTTC,CALNTGASYGYTF
many,NA,TRBJ2-7,TRBV27,TGTGCCAGCAGTAGAATCCCCTACGAGCAGTACTTC,CASSRIPYEQYF
NA,TRBD2,TRBJ2-5,TRBV14,TGTGCCAGCAGCCAACGAGCGGGAGTAGAGACCCAGTACTTC,CASSQRAGVETQYF
many,NA,TRBJ1-1,TRBV7-2,TGTGCCAGCAGCTTAAGCCTACTGACGAACACTGAAGCTTTCTTT,CASSLSLLTNTEAFF
NA,NA,TRBJ2-5,TRBV7-2,TGTGCCAGCAGCTTAGTTGGGGGGTGGGAGACCCAGTACTTC,CASSLVGGWETQYF
NA,TRBD2,TRBJ2-1,TRBV3-1,TGTGCCAGCAGCCGGGGGGGACTAGCGGGCAATGAGCAGTTCTTC,CASSRGGLAGNEQFF
many,TRBD1,TRBJ1-4,TRBV2,TGTGCCACTCAGAAGCCGGGACAGGGTGACGAAAAACTGTTTTTT,CATQKPGQGDEKLFF
NA,NA,TRBJ2-6,TRBV29-1,TGCAGCGTTGAGGCATTGGGGGGCAGACCGTCGTCCTCTGGGGCCAACGTCCTGACTTTC,CSVEALGGRPSSSGANVLTF
many,TRBD1,TRBJ2-7,TRBV2,TGTGCCAGCAGTGCGGACAGGGGACCCTACGAGCAGTACTTC,CASSADRGPYEQYF
many,NA,TRBJ2-7,TRBV12-3/TRBV12-4,TGTGCCAGCAGTTTATTACGGAGCTCCTACGAGCAGTACTTC,CASSLLRSSYEQYF
few,NA,TRBJ2-2,TRBV5-4,TGTGCCAGCAGCTTGGCAGGGACGGGCACCGGGGAGCTGTTTTTT,CASSLAGTGTGELFF
NA,NA,TRBJ2-2,TRBV5-6,TGTGCCAGCAGCTTACGACAGGCGAACACCGGGGAGCTGTTTTTT,CASSLRQANTGELFF
few,TRBD1,TRBJ1-2,TRBV7-9,TGTGCCAGCAGCGCCTACAGGGGGCGCGATGGAGGCTATGGCTACACCTTC,CASSAYRGRDGGYGYTF
NA,NA,TRBJ2-7,TRBV6-1,TGTGCCAGCACCCTCTCAGGGACACGGAACCCCTACGAGCAGTACTTC,CASTLSGTRNPYEQYF
many,NA,TRBJ2-5,TRBV29-1,TGCAGCGTTGAATGGGGGCCTGAGACCCAGTACTTC,CSVEWGPETQYF
NA,NA,TRBJ1-4,TRBV20-1,TGCAGTGCTAGAAAAGGATCAACTAATGAAAAACTGTTTTTT,CSARKGSTNEKLFF
few,TRBD1,TRBJ2-3,TRBV28,TGTGCCAGCAGTGCCACCAGGACAGGGGGCCGGATGGGCACAGATACGCAGTATTTT,CASSATRTGGRMGTDTQYF
many,TRBD1,TRBJ1-5,TRBV12-3/TRBV12-4,TGTGCCAGCAGTTTAAAGGGGGCTTTGCAGCCCCAGCATTTT,CASSLKGALQPQHF
NA,NA,TRBJ1-5,TRBV2,TGTGCCAGCCGGAGGGGACCTGATTTGGATCAGCCCCAGCATTTT,CASRRGPDLDQPQHF
NA,NA,TRBJ2-7,TRBV7-2,TGTGCCAGCAGCTATCGAGGGCTAGGGGGGCAGTACTTC,CASSYRGLGGQYF
once,NA,TRBJ1-5,TRBV19,TGTGCCAGTAGTATTCAGGGGAACAATCAGCCCCAGCATTTT,CASSIQGNNQPQHF
few,TRBD2,TRBJ2-5,TRBV28,TGTGCCAGCAATAGTATTCAATCAGCGGGAGAAGAGACCCAGTACTTC,CASNSIQSAGEETQYF
few,TRBD2,TRBJ2-7,TRBV3-1,TGTGCCAGCAGCCAACGAGCTTTAGCGGGAAGGGACGAGCAGTACTTC,CASSQRALAGRDEQYF
few,NA,TRBJ1-4,TRBV19,TGTGCCAGTAGTATTTGGTCTCCAACTAATGAAAAACTGTTTTTT,CASSIWSPTNEKLFF
NA,NA,TRBJ1-4,TRBV2,TGTGCCAGCAGTCCAAGGGGCAGCGCTAATGAAAAACTGTTTTTT,CASSPRGSANEKLFF
many,NA,TRBJ1-1,TRBV2,TGTGCCAGCAGCCCTCACTCGGGCATGAACACTGAAGCTTTCTTT,CASSPHSGMNTEAFF
many,NA,TRBJ1-2,TRBV2,TGTGCCAGCACCGAGGAGGGGTGGGGCTATGGCTACACCTTC,CASTEEGWGYGYTF
few,NA,TRBJ2-2,TRBV3-1,TGTGCCAGCAGCCAAGTCCAGCGGACGAACACCGGGGAGCTGTTTTTT,CASSQVQRTNTGELFF
NA,NA,TRBJ2-7,TRBV6-5,TGTGCCAGCAGTTCCTCCAACTCAAAATACGAGCAGTACTTC,CASSSSNSKYEQYF
few,NA,TRBJ1-2,TRBV29-1,TGCAGCGTTCGAGAGGCCACTTTTGAACCTCCCTACACCTTC,CSVREATFEPPYTF
many,NA,TRBJ2-3,TRBV2,TGTGCCAGCAGTGAGGGGCGGACTAGCACAGATACGCAGTATTTT,CASSEGRTSTDTQYF
many,TRBD2,TRBJ2-2,TRBV12-3/TRBV12-4,TGTGCCAGCAGTTTCTGGACTAGCGGGAACACCGGGGAGCTGTTTTTT,CASSFWTSGNTGELFF
few,TRBD2,TRBJ2-2,TRBV20-1,TGCAGTGCCCCGGGACTATCCCCCGGGGAGCTGTTTTTT,CSAPGLSPGELFF
many,NA,TRBJ2-7,TRBV29-1,TGCAGCGTTGAAGACTACTCCTCCTACGAGCAGTACTTC,CSVEDYSSYEQYF
NA,NA,TRBJ1-3,TRBV18,TGTGCCAGCTCACCAAAAGAGTACTCTGGAAACACCATATATTTT,CASSPKEYSGNTIYF
few,NA,TRBJ1-1,TRBV6-5,TGTGCCAGCAGTTACCACGGGAACACTGAAGCTTTCTTT,CASSYHGNTEAFF
NA,NA,TRBJ2-7,TRBV29-1,TGCAGCGTTGAAGATAGGGTCAACTCCTACGAGCAGTACTTC,CSVEDRVNSYEQYF
many,NA,TRBJ1-1,TRBV29-1,TGCAGCGCCACTATGAACACTGAAGCTTTCTTT,CSATMNTEAFF
NA,NA,TRBJ1-4,TRBV7-8,TGTGCCACCAGCACAGGGACACATGAAAAACTGTTTTTT,CATSTGTHEKLFF
NA,TRBD2,TRBJ2-7,TRBV6-1,TGTGCCAGCAAAAAGGGGAGCGGGAGTCTCTACGAGCAGTACTTC,CASKKGSGSLYEQYF
many,NA,TRBJ1-1,TRBV6-1,TGTGCCAGCAGTAGGATTTTAACCGGGAAAGTCACTGAAGCTTTCTTT,CASSRILTGKVTEAFF
NA,NA,TRBJ2-2,TRBV12-3/TRBV12-4,TGTGCCAGCGGTTTTTCCGGGGCCGGGGAGCTGTTTTTT,CASGFSGAGELFF
NA,NA,TRBJ1-2,TRBV5-1,TGCGCCAGCAGCTTGGTTGCGTCGGGGCAGGGCTACACCTTC,CASSLVASGQGYTF